The clone carrying this T cell receptor beta chain was observed a few times. Its antigen remains unidentified. These data are taken from a study of cytomegalovirus exposure and HLA in healthy donors. Notes on the study in general: The availability of immune exposure information extended only to CMV serostatus. Sequence variants that were highly shared formed a cluster that was likely a sequencing artifact. Later work associated roughly 15,000 TCR beta sequences with HLA alleles at 0.05 false discovery rate. It was reported that the classifier diagnosed cytomegalovirus status with high specificity and sensitivity in both the original and validation cohorts.

Trimming took off 1 base at V and 8 bases at J, with 11 bases between the two ends. Germline V gene data show CDR1 as LNHDA and CDR2 as SQIVND (reference sequence). The CDR3 length is 13 residues. The primer mix had 60 Vbeta and 13 Jbeta primers. Generated by immunoSEQ multiplex PCR, the TCRdb table keeps only in-frame clones and is missing some. Altogether fewer than 150,000 clones are present, 77% being singletons, with the ten largest covering roughly 4.6%. This clonotype was obtained from a woman aged 50 to 65 in good health and CMV-seronegative. Input material: PBMCs. J is TRBJ1-2 and V is TRBV19; possible D gene TRBD1, 6 bases. CDR3 in DNA: TGTGCCAGTAGTATAGGTCACAGGGACGGCTACACCTTC. It specifies CASSIGHRDGYTF.